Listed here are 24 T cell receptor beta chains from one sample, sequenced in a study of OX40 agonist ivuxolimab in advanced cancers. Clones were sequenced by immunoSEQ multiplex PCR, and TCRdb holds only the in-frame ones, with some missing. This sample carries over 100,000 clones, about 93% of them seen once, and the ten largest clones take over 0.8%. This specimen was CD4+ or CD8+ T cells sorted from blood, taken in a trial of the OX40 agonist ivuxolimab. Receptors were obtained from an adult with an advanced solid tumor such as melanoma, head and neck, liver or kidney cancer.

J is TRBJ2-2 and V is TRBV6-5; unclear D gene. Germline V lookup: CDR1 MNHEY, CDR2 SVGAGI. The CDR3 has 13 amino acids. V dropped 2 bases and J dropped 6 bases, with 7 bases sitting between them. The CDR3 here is CASSYMAPGELFF. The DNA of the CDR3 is TGTGCCAGCAGTTACATGGCACCCGGGGAGCTGTTTTTT.

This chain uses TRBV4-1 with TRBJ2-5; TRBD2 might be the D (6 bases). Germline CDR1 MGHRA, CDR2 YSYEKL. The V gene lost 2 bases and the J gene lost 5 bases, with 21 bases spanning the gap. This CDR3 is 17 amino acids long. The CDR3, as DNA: TGCGCCAGCAGCCAAAGAGGGGCAGGAGGGGTCGGGGAGACCCAGTACTTC. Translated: CASSQRGAGGVGETQYF.

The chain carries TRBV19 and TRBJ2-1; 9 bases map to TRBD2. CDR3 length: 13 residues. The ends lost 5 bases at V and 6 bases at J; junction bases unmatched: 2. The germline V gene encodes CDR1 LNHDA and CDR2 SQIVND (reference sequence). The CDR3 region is CASSAGLANEQFF. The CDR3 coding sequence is TGTGCCAGTAGTGCGGGACTAGCCAATGAGCAGTTCTTC.

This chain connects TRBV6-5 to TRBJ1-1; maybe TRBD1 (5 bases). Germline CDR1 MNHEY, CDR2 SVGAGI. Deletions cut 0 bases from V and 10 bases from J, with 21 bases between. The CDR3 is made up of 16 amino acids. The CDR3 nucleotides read TGTGCCAGCAGTTACTCGAACCCCCAGGGTTCCGGCGGAGCTTTCTTT. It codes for CASSYSNPQGSGGAFF.

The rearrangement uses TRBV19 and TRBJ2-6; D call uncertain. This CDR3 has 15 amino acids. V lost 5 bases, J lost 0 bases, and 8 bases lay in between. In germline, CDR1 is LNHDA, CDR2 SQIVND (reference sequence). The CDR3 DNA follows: TGTGCCAGTAGTTATCGGCACTCTGGGGCCAACGTCCTGACTTTC. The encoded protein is CASSYRHSGANVLTF. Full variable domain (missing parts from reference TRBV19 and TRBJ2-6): DGGITQSPKYLFRKEGQNVTLSCEQNLNHDAMYWYRQDPGQGLRLIYYSQIVNDFQKGDIAEGYSVSREKKESFPLTVTSAQKNPTAFYLCASSYRHSGANVLTFGAGSRLTVL.

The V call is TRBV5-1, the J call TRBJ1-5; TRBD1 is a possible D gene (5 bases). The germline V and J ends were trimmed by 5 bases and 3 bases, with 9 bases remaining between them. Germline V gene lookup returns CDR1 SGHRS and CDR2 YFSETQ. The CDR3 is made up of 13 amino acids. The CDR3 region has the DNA TGCGCCAGCAGGGGGGAGCTCAATCAGCCCCAGCATTTT. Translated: CASRGELNQPQHF.

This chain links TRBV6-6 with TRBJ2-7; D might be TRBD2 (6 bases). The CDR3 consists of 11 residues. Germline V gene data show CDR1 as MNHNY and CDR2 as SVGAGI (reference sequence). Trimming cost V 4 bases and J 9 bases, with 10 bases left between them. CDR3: CASSSLGGQYF. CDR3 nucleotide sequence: TGTGCCAGCAGTTCCCTCGGGGGGCAGTACTTC.

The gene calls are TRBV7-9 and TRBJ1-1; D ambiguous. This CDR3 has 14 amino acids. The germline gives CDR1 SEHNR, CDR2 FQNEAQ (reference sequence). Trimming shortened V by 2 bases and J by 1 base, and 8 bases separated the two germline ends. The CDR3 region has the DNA TGTGCCAGCAGCTTAAACGTGGGGAACACTGAAGCTTTCTTT. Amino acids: CASSLNVGNTEAFF.

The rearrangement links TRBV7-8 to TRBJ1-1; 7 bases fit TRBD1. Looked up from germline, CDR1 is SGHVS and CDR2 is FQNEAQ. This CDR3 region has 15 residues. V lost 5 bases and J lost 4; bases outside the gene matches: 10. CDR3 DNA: TGTGCCAGCAGCCCCCGGGAGGGGGCTGGCACTGAAGCTTTCTTT. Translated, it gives CASSPREGAGTEAFF.

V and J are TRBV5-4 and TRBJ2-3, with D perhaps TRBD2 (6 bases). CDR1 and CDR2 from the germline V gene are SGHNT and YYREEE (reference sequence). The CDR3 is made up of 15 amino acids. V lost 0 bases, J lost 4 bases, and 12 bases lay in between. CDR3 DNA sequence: TGTGCCAGCAGCTTGGCGCGGGGAGGTCCAGATACGCAGTATTTT. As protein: CASSLARGGPDTQYF.

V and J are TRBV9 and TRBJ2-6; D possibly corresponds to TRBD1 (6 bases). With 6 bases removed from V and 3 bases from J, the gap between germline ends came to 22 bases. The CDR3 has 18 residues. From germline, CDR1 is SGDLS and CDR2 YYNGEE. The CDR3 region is CASTSPLTGYSGANVLTF. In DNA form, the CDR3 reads TGTGCCAGCACCTCACCCCTAACAGGGTACAGTGGGGCCAACGTCCTGACTTTC.

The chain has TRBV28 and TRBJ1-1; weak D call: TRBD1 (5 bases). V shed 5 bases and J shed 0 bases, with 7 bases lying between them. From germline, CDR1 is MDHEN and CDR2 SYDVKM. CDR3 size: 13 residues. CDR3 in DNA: TGTGCCAGCAGTAGGACACTGAACACTGAAGCTTTCTTT. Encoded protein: CASSRTLNTEAFF.

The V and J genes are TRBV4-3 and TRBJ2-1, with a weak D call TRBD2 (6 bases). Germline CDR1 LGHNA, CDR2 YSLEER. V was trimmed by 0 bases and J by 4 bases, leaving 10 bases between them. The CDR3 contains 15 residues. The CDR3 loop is CASSQETSSYNEQFF. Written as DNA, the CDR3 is TGCGCCAGCAGCCAAGAAACTAGCAGTTACAATGAGCAGTTCTTC.

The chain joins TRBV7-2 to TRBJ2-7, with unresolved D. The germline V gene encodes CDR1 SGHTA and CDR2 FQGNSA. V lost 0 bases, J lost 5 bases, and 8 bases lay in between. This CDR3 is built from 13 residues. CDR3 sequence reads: CASSLAPVNEQYF. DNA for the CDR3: TGTGCCAGCAGCTTAGCGCCCGTGAACGAGCAGTACTTC.

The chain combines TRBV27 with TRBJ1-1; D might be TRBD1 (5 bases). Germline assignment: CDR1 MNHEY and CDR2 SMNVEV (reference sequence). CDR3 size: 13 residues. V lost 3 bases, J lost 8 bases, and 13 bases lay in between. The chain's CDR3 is CASSLGTGVEAFF. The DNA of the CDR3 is TGTGCCAGCAGTTTGGGAACAGGCGTCGAAGCTTTCTTT.

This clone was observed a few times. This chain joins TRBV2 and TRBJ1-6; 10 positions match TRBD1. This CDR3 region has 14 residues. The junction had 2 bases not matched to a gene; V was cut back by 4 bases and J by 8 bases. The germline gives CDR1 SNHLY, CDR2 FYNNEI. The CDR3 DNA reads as TGTGCCAGCAGTGGGACAGGGGGTTATTCACCCCTCCACTTT. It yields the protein CASSGTGGYSPLHF. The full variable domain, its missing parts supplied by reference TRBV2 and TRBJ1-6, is EPEVTQTPSHQVTQMGQEVILRCVPISNHLYFYWYRQILGQKVEFLVSFYNNEISEKSEIFDDQFSVERPDGSNFTLKIRSTKLEDSAMYFCASSGTGGYSPLHFGNGTRLTVT.

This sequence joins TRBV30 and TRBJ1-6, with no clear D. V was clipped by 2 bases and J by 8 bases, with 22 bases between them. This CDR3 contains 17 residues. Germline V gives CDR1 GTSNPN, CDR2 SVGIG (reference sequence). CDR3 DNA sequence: TGTGCCTGGAGTCCCACCCCCCGCCCACGGCGGGATTCACCCCTCCACTTT. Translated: CAWSPTPRPRRDSPLHF.

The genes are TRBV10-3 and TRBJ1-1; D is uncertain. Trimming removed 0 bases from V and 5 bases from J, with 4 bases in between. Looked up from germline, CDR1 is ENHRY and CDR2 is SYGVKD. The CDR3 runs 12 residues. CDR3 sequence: CAISESGTEAFF. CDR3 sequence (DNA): TGTGCCATCAGTGAGTCCGGGACTGAAGCTTTCTTT.

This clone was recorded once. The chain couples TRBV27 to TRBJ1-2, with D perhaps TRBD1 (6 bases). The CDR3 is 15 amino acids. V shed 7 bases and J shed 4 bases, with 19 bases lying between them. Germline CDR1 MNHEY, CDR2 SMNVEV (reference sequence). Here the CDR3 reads CASTRWGAPGYGYTF. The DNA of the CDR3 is TGTGCCAGCACCCGGTGGGGGGCGCCTGGCTATGGCTACACCTTC.

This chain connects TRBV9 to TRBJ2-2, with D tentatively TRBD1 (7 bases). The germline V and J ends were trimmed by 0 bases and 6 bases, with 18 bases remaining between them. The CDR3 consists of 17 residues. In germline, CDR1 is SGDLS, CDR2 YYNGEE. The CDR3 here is CASSVGTQGGAAGELFF. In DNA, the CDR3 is TGTGCCAGCAGCGTAGGTACGCAGGGGGGAGCGGCCGGGGAGCTGTTTTTT.

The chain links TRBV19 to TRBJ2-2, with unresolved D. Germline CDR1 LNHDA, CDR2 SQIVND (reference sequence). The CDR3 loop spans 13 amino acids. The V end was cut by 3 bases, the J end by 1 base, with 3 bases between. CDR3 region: CASSIQNTGELFF. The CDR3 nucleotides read TGTGCCAGTAGTATCCAGAACACCGGGGAGCTGTTTTTT.

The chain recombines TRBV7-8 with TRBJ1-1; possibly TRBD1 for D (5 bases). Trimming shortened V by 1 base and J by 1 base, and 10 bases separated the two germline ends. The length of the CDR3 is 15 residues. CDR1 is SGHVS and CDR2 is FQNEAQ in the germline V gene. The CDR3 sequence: CASSLGDSKNTEAFF. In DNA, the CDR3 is TGTGCCAGCAGCTTAGGAGACAGTAAGAACACTGAAGCTTTCTTT.

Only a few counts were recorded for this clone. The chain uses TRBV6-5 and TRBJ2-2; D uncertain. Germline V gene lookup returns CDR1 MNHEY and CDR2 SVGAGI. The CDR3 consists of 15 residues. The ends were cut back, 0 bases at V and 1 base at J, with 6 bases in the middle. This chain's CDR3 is CASSYSIQNTGELFF. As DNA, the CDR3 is TGTGCCAGCAGTTACTCGATCCAGAACACCGGGGAGCTGTTTTTT.

CDR3 residues: CASSLWGLADNTDTQYF. The DNA of the CDR3 is TGTGCCAGCAGTTTGTGGGGACTAGCGGATAACACAGATACGCAGTATTTT. The chain combines TRBV28 with TRBJ2-3; 11 nucleotides match TRBD2. Germline assignment: CDR1 MDHEN and CDR2 SYDVKM. Trimming took 3 bases from V and 2 from J; bases not matched to a gene: 7. The CDR3 totals 17 residues. The full variable domain, rest sourced from reference TRBV28 and TRBJ2-3, is DVKVTQSSRYLVKRTGEKVFLECVQDMDHENMFWYRQDPGLGLRLIYFSYDVKMKEKGDIPEGYSVSREKKERFSLILESASTNQTSMYLCASSLWGLADNTDTQYFGPGTRLTVL.